This entry describes one T cell receptor beta chain. The data stem from a study of control samples from healthy donors and cancer patients. Trimming left V 4 bases short and J 1 base short, with 17 bases between. The CDR3 sequence is 18 residues long. The germline gives CDR1 LNHDA, CDR2 SQIVND (reference sequence). Data came from immunoSEQ multiplex PCR; TCRdb stores just in-frame clones and leaves some out. The repertoire consists of 95,000 to 150,000 clones, with around 86% occurring once and the leading ten covering around 9%. The sequence came from a middle-aged man in good health. The sequenced sample consisted of blood. The chain links TRBV19 to TRBJ2-6; tentative D call: TRBD2 (5 bases). Here the CDR3 reads CASSRGNRGVSGANVLTF. The CDR3 DNA is TGTGCCAGTAGTAGAGGGAACCGAGGCGTTTCTGGGGCCAACGTCCTGACTTTC.